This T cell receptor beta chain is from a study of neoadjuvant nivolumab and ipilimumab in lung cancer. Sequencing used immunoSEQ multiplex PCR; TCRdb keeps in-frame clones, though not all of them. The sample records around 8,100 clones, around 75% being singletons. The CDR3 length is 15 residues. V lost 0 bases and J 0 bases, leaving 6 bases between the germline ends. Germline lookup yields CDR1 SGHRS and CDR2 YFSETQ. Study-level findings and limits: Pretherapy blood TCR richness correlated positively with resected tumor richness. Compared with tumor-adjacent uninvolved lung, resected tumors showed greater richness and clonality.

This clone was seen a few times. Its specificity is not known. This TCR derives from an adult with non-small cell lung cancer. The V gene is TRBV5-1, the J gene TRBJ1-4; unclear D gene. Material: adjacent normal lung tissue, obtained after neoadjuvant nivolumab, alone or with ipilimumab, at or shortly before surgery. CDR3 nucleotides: TGCGCCAGCAGCTTGGAAGGGACAACTAATGAAAAACTGTTTTTT. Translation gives CASSLEGTTNEKLFF.